Each of the 15 T cell receptor beta chains below was sequenced from the same sample in a study of CXCR3-negative and CXCR3-positive naive CD8 T cells. Libraries of TRB cDNA were made by 5' RACE and carried UMIs. TCRdb reanalyzed the 5' RACE reads, giving one entry per CDR3 protein sequence and no DNA. Its table records about 90,000 distinct CDR3 sequences. Sequencing was performed on naive CXCR3- CD8+ T cells from blood. Subset given: CD45RO-CCR7+CD27+CD95- naive CD8+ T cells lacking CXCR3 (TNR3-). Receptors were obtained from a human donor in good health. Some clones in this sample may be carry-over from other donors' samples.

The V call is TRBV7-6, the J call TRBJ1-5. The CDR3 extends over 13 amino acids. Germline assignment: CDR1 SGHVS and CDR2 FNYEAQ. The chain's CDR3 is CARSLVDNQPQHF. Filled out from reference TRBV7-6 and TRBJ1-5, the complete variable domain reads GAGVSQSPRYKVTKRGQDVALRCDPISGHVSLYWYRQALGQGPEFLTYFNYEAQQDKSGLPNDRFSAERPEGSISTLTIQRTEQRDSAMYRCARSLVDNQPQHFGDGTRLSIL.

The gene calls are TRBV4-3 and TRBJ1-1; TCRdb's assignment of TRBD1 cannot be checked, as there is no DNA. The CDR3 covers 16 residues. Looked up from germline, CDR1 is LGHNA and CDR2 is YSLEER. The CDR3 loop is CASSQDPGTGGTEAFF.

The chain has TRBV14 and TRBJ2-4; TCRdb calls TRBD2, which cannot be checked without DNA. The germline gives CDR1 SGHDN, CDR2 FVKESK. The CDR3 loop spans 16 amino acids. Here the CDR3 reads CASSPTSGRGIGIQYF.

The chain recombines TRBV20-1 with TRBJ2-7. The CDR3 has 14 residues. Germline assignment: CDR1 DFQATT and CDR2 SNEGSKA (reference sequence). The CDR3 spells CSAREVSGLDEQYF.

This sequence joins TRBV20-1 and TRBJ1-1; lacking DNA, the TRBD1 call made by TCRdb goes unchecked. Germline CDR1 and CDR2: DFQATT and SNEGSKA (reference sequence). This CDR3 region has 14 residues. The CDR3 region is CSARDLGGYTEAFF.

The J gene is TRBJ2-1, the V gene TRBV7-6. This CDR3 spans 15 amino acids. Looked up from germline, CDR1 is SGHVS and CDR2 is FNYEAQ. CDR3 protein: CASSLAPSSYNEQFF.

The chain carries TRBV18 and TRBJ2-2. Germline loops: CDR1 KGHSH, CDR2 LQKENI. This CDR3 has 13 amino acids. This CDR3 reads CASSPLGSGELFF.

The CDR3 spells CASSPAGITDTQYF. This chain joins TRBV7-3 and TRBJ2-3; with no DNA, the TCRdb D assignment of TRBD2 cannot be verified. The CDR3 is 14 residues long. The germline CDR1 and CDR2 sequences are SGHTA and FQGTGA.

The chain combines TRBV5-1 with TRBJ2-1. Germline CDR1 and CDR2: SGHRS and YFSETQ. CDR3 length: 11 residues. CDR3 in amino acids: CASSLGEEQFF.

The rearrangement joins TRBV7-9 to TRBJ1-2; the D call from TCRdb, TRBD1, cannot be confirmed without DNA. The CDR3 is 14 amino acids. In germline, CDR1 is SEHNR, CDR2 FQNEAQ (reference sequence). The CDR3 reads CASSGVPGQGDYTF.

This chain links TRBV29-1 with TRBJ2-5. Germline CDR1 is SQVTM and CDR2 is ANQGSEA. This CDR3 is built from 13 residues. Here the CDR3 reads CSVDEGIQETQYF.

The chain joins TRBV5-1 to TRBJ2-7; lacking DNA, the TRBD1 call made by TCRdb goes unchecked. Germline V gene lookup returns CDR1 SGHRS and CDR2 YFSETQ. The CDR3 runs 12 residues. The CDR3 sequence is CASRERADEQYF.

The chain is built from TRBV30 and TRBJ2-1; TCRdb's D call of TRBD2 is untestable without DNA. The CDR3 extends over 20 amino acids. From germline, CDR1 is GTSNPN and CDR2 SVGIG (reference sequence). The CDR3 protein is CAWSAPGPTSGAVRAFEQFF.

V is TRBV7-2 and J is TRBJ2-3; TCRdb lists TRBD2, though no DNA is available to test this call. The germline gives CDR1 SGHTA, CDR2 FQGNSA. The CDR3 has 18 residues. The CDR3 is CASSLEGGLAGGQDTQYF.

The chain's CDR3 is CASSKKTTLWGDTEAFF. The chain joins TRBV21-1 to TRBJ1-1; TCRdb reports TRBD1, a call that lacks DNA to check it against. TRBV21-1 is labeled a pseudogene. The CDR3 runs to 17 residues.